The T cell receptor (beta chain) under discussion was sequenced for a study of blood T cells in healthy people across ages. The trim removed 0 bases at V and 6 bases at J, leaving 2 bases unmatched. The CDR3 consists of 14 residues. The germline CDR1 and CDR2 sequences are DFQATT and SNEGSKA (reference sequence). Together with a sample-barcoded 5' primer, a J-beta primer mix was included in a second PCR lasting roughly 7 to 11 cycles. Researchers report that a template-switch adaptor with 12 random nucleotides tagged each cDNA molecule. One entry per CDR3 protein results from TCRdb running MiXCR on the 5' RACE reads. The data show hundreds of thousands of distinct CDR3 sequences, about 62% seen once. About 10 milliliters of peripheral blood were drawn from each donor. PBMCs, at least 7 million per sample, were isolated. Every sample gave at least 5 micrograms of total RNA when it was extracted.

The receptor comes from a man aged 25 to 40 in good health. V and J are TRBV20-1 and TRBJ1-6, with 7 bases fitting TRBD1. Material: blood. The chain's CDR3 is CSARDTGVNSPLHF. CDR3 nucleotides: TGCAGTGCTAGAGATACAGGGGTTAATTCACCCCTCCACTTT.